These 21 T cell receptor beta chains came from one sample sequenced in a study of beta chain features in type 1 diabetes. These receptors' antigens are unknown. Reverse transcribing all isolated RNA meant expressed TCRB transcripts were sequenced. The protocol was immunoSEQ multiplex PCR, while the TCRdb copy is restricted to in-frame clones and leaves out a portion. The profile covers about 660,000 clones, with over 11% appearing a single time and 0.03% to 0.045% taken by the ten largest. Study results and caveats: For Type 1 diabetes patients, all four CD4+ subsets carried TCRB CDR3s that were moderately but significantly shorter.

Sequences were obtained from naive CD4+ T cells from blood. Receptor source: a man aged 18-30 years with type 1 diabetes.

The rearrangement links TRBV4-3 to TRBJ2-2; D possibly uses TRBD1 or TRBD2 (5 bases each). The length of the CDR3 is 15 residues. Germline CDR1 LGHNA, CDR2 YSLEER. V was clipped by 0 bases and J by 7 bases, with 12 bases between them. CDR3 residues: CASSQEFRGGGELFF. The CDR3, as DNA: TGCGCCAGCAGCCAAGAGTTTCGTGGGGGCGGGGAGCTGTTTTTT.

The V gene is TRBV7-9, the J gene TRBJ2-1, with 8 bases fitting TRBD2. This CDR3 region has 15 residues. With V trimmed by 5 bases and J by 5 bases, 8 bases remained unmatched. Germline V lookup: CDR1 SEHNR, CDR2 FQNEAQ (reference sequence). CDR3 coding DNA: TGTGCCAGCAGCCCTCTAGCGGGTGAAAACAATGAGCAGTTCTTC. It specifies CASSPLAGENNEQFF.

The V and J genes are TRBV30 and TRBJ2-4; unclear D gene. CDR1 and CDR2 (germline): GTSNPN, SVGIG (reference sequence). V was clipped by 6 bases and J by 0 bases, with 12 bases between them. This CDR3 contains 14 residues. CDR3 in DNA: TGTGCCTGCGCTCCCCTTGGAGCCAAAAACATTCAGTACTTC. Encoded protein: CACAPLGAKNIQYF.

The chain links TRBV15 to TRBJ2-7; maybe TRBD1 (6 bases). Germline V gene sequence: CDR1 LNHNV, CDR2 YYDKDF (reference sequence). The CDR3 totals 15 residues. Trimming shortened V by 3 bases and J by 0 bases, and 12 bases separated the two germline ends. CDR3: CATSSGTTSSYEQYF. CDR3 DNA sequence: TGTGCCACCAGCAGCGGGACAACAAGCTCCTACGAGCAGTACTTC.

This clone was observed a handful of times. DNA for the CDR3: TGCAGCGCCTACAGGAGCTCCTACAATGAGCAGTTCTTC. This sequence encodes CSAYRSSYNEQFF. J is TRBJ2-1 and V is TRBV29-1, with D possibly matching TRBD1 (5 bases). Germline CDR1 and CDR2: SQVTM and ANQGSEA. The CDR3 has 13 amino acids. With 7 bases removed from V and 0 bases from J, the gap between germline ends came to 10 bases.

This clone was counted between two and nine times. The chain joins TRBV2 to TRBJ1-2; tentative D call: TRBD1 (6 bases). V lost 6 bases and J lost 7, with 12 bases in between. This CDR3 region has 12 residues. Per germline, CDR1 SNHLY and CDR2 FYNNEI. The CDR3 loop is CASRSGAVGYTF. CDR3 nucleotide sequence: TGTGCCAGCAGGTCAGGGGCCGTTGGCTACACCTTC.

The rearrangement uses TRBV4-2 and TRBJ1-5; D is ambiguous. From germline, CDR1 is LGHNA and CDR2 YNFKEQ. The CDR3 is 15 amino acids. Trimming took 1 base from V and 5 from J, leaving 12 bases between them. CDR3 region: CASSQVEQLYQPQHF. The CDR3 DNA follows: TGTGCCAGCAGCCAAGTTGAACAGCTCTATCAGCCCCAGCATTTT.

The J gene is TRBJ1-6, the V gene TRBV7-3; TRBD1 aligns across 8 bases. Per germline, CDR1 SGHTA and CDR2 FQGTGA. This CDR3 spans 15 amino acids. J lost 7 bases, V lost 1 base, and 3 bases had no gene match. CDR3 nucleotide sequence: TGTGCCAGCAGCTTAAGGACAGGGAAAAATTCACCCCTCCACTTT. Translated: CASSLRTGKNSPLHF.

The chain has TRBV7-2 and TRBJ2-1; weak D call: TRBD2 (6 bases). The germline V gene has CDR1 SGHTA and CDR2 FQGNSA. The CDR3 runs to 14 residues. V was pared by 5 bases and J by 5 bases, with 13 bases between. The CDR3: CASSRGLADNEQFF. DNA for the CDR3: TGTGCCAGCAGCCGGGGGTTGGCAGACAATGAGCAGTTCTTC.

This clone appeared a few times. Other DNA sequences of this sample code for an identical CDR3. For the CDR3, the DNA is TGTGCCAGCTCACCTCCGGACAGAGGATCACCCCTCCACTTT. Translation: CASSPPDRGSPLHF. The V and J genes are TRBV18 and TRBJ1-6, with D possibly TRBD1 on 6 matching bases. V lost 3 bases and J lost 10, with 13 bases in between. Germline V gene lookup returns CDR1 KGHSH and CDR2 LQKENI. This CDR3 contains 14 residues.

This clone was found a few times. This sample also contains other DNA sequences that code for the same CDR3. This CDR3 is CASRQGDYGYTF. CDR3 DNA sequence: TGTGCCAGCAGACAGGGAGACTATGGCTACACCTTC. The chain employs TRBV28 and TRBJ1-2; maybe TRBD1 (6 bases). Germline V gene sequence: CDR1 MDHEN, CDR2 SYDVKM. Trimming shortened V by 6 bases and J by 3 bases, and 8 bases separated the two germline ends. This CDR3 is built from 12 residues.

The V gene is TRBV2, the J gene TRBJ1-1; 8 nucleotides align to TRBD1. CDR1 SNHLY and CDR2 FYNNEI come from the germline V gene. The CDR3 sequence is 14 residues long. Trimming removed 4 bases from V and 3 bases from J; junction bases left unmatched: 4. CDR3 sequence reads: CASSGQGQYTEAFF. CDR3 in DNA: TGTGCCAGCAGTGGACAGGGGCAATACACTGAAGCTTTCTTT.

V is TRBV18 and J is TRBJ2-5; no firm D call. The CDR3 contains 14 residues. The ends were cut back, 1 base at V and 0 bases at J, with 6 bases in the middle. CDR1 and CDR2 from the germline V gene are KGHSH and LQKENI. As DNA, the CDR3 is TGTGCCAGCTCACCACGCCGGGACCAAGAGACCCAGTACTTC. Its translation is CASSPRRDQETQYF.

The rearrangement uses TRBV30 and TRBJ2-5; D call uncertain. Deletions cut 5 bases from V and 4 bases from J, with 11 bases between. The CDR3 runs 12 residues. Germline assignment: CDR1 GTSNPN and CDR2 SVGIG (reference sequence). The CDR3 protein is CAWGPGGETQYF. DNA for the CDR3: TGTGCCTGGGGCCCCGGTGGAGAGACCCAGTACTTC.

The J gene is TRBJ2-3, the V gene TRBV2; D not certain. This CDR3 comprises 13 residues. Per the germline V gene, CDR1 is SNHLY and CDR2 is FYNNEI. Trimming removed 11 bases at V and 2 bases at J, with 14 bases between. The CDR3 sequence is CAGRNDYTDTQYF. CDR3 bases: TGTGCCGGCCGTAATGATTACACAGATACGCAGTATTTT. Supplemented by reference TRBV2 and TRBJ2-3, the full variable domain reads EPEVTQTPSHQVTQMGQEVILRCVPISNHLYFYWYRQILGQKVEFLVSFYNNEISEKSEIFDDQFSVERPDGSNFTLKIRSTKLEDSAMYFCAGRNDYTDTQYFGPGTRLTVL.

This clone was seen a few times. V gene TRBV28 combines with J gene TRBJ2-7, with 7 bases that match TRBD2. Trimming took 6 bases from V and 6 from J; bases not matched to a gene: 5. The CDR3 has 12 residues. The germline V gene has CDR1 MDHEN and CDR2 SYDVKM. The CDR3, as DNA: TGTGCCAGCAGAGAAGGGAGGGTCGAGCAGTACTTC. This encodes CASREGRVEQYF.

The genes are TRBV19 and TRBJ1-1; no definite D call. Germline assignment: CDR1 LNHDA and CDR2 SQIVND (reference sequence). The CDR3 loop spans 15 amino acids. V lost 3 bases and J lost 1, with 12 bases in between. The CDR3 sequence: CASSIIKGRNTEAFF. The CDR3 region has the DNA TGTGCCAGTAGTATCATAAAGGGTCGGAACACTGAAGCTTTCTTT.

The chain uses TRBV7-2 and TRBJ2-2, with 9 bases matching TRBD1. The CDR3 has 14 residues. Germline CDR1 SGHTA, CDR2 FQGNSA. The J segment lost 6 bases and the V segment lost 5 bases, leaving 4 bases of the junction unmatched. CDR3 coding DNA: TGTGCCAGCAGCACGGACAGGGGAGCCGGGGAGCTGTTTTTT. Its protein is CASSTDRGAGELFF.

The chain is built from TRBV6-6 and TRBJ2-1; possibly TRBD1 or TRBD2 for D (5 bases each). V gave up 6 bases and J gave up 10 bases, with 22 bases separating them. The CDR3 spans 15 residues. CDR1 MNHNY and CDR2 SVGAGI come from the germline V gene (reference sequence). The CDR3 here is CASRPPRDGDSEQFF. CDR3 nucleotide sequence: TGTGCCAGCAGGCCCCCTCGGGACGGAGACTCCGAGCAGTTCTTC.

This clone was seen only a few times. DNA of the CDR3: TGTGCCTGGACCGGACCCGGGGAGACCCAGTACTTC. Translation gives CAWTGPGETQYF. The chain joins TRBV30 to TRBJ2-5; D is undetermined. The CDR3 has 12 amino acids. Trimming left V 4 bases short and J 5 bases short, with 11 bases between. CDR1 and CDR2 from the germline V gene are GTSNPN and SVGIG (reference sequence).

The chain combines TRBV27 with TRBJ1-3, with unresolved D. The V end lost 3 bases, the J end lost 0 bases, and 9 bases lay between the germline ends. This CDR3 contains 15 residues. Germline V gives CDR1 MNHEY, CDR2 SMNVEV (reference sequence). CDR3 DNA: TGTGCCAGCAGTTTCTCTCCAAACTCTGGAAACACCATATATTTT. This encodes CASSFSPNSGNTIYF.